This T cell receptor beta chain was identified in a study of vaccination and CD4 T cells after COVID-19. Regarding this clonotype: Its antigen is as yet unknown.

This sample's treatment: approximately nine-day PBMC culture with coronavirus spike peptide pools or control peptides (ViraFEST assay). The CDR3 covers 15 residues. The Oncomine TCR Beta short-read assay sequenced DNA from cultured CD4+ T cells. In TCRdb, the PCR reads were re-called with MiXCR into one record per CDR3 protein. The table shows approximately 15,000 distinct CDR3 sequences, with 43% occurring only once. The clonotype was recovered from a human donor who had recovered from COVID-19. The source was CD4+ T cells from blood, cultured in vitro, collected after SARS-CoV-2 vaccination. The chain combines TRBV21-1 with TRBJ1-2; the table calls TRBD1, which could not be checked here. TRBV21-1 is listed as a pseudogene. CDR3 region: CASSNEADSNYGYTF. Written as DNA, the CDR3 is TGTGCCAGCAGCAATGAAGCGGACAGCAACTATGGCTACACCTTC.